The 20 T cell receptor beta chains listed next were all sequenced from one sample in a study of CD8+CD57+ T cells in acquired aplastic anemia. According to the study, genomic DNA was the template for TCR beta VDJ and CDR3 profiling. TCRdb re-derived calls from the reads in MiXCR, one entry per CDR3 protein. Of about 240,000 distinct CDR3 sequences in the sample, roughly half were seen once. CD8+CD57+ cell expansion, shown by flow cytometry, had occurred in the patients selected for sequencing. Sequenced material: sorted CD4+, CD8+, or CD8+CD57+ T cells (not recorded which) from PBMCs. The source is a human donor with aplastic anemia.

This clonotype came up many times. V and J are TRBV15 and TRBJ2-1; D is unresolved. CDR1 and CDR2 from the germline V gene are LNHNV and YYDKDF (reference sequence). Trimming took 0 bases from V and 3 from J, leaving 15 bases between them. The CDR3 totals 17 residues. This chain's CDR3 is CATSRDRGQGRYNEQFF. CDR3 DNA sequence: TGTGCCACCAGCAGAGATCGCGGTCAAGGGCGCTACAATGAGCAGTTCTTC. The full variable domain, in which reference TRBV15 and TRBJ2-1 provide the parts outside the CDR3, is DAMVIQNPRYQVTQFGKPVTLSCSQTLNHNVMYWYQQKSSQAPKLLFHYYDKDFNNEADTPDNFQSRRPNTSFCFLDIRSPGLGDTAMYLCATSRDRGQGRYNEQFFGPGTRLTVL.

This clonotype has more than one count but fewer than ten. The chain recombines TRBV30 with TRBJ2-3; possibly TRBD2 for D (5 bases). V was cut by 0 bases and J by 2 bases, with 9 bases left in between. Germline V gene sequence: CDR1 GTSNPN, CDR2 SVGIG (reference sequence). This CDR3 has 14 amino acids. The CDR3 reads CAWSVDSITDTQYF. The DNA for the CDR3 is TGTGCCTGGAGTGTGGACTCGATCACAGATACGCAGTATTTT. Together with reference TRBV30 and TRBJ2-3, the CDR3 gives the full variable domain: SQTIHQWPATLVQPVGSPLSLECTVEGTSNPNLYWYRQAAGRGLQLLFYSVGIGQISSEVPQNLSASRPQDRQFILSSKKLLLSDSGFYLCAWSVDSITDTQYFGPGTRLTVL.

The sample holds one count of this clonotype. The chain has TRBV2 and TRBJ1-2; D ambiguous. CDR1 and CDR2 (germline): SNHLY, FYNNEI. The V end lost 7 bases, the J end lost 3 bases, and 9 bases lay between the germline ends. This CDR3 has 12 amino acids. The CDR3 DNA reads as TGTGCCAGCATGTTAGGAGACTATGGCTACACCTTC. Translating gives CASMLGDYGYTF.

J is TRBJ2-7 and V is TRBV29-1; D gene unclear. Germline V gene sequence: CDR1 SQVTM, CDR2 ANQGSEA. The length of the CDR3 is 12 residues. The V end was cut by 8 bases, the J end by 4 bases, with 15 bases between. Written as DNA, the CDR3 is TGCAGCCCCGGTGAGGTAGAATACGAGCAGTACTTC. Amino acid sequence: CSPGEVEYEQYF.

V gene TRBV7-2 combines with J gene TRBJ2-1, with a tentative D call TRBD2 (6 bases). V lost 4 bases, J lost 6 bases, and 16 bases lay in between. The CDR3 consists of 15 residues. Germline V gives CDR1 SGHTA, CDR2 FQGNSA. CDR3 amino acids: CASSYTSGLFNEQFF. CDR3 sequence (DNA): TGTGCCAGCAGCTACACTTCGGGACTCTTCAATGAGCAGTTCTTC.

The chain has TRBV7-2 and TRBJ2-3; 7 bases align to TRBD2. V lost 1 base and J lost 4; bases outside the gene matches: 2. The CDR3 covers 14 residues. Germline V gene lookup returns CDR1 SGHTA and CDR2 FQGNSA. The CDR3 is CASSLGLASDTQYF. CDR3 nucleotide sequence: TGTGCCAGCAGCTTAGGACTAGCCTCAGATACGCAGTATTTT.

This clonotype appeared many times. The chain recombines TRBV6-1 with TRBJ1-1, with D unresolved. The CDR3 is made up of 13 amino acids. Trimming pared 7 bases from V and 6 bases from J, leaving 15 bases between. Germline V lookup: CDR1 MNHNS, CDR2 SASEGT. As DNA, the CDR3 is TGTGCCAGCATCGAGTGGGGTGCCCCTGAAGCTTTCTTT. Protein product: CASIEWGAPEAFF.

The chain is built from TRBV25-1 and TRBJ1-5, with 10 bases identical to TRBD1. V shed 4 bases, J shed 1 base, and the junction held 4 bases outside the gene matches. The CDR3 has 16 residues. Germline assignment: CDR1 MGHDK and CDR2 SYGVNS. DNA of the CDR3: TGTGCCAGCAGTGGACAGGACAGGGGGAGCAATCAGCCCCAGCATTTT. Protein sequence: CASSGQDRGSNQPQHF.

The rearrangement uses TRBV30 and TRBJ1-1; D unresolved. Germline V gene sequence: CDR1 GTSNPN, CDR2 SVGIG (reference sequence). This CDR3 is built from 13 residues. V was clipped by 3 bases and J by 5 bases, with 13 bases between them. The CDR3: CAWRGDARTEAFF. CDR3 coding DNA: TGTGCCTGGAGGGGAGACGCCAGGACTGAAGCTTTCTTT.

V is TRBV20-1 and J is TRBJ1-3; D is perhaps TRBD1 (5 bases). CDR1 is DFQATT, CDR2 SNEGSKA, per germline (reference sequence). V lost 2 bases to trimming and J lost 4 bases, with 9 bases between them. The CDR3 loop spans 13 amino acids. As DNA, the CDR3 is TGCAGTGCTAGACAGGGAGCGGGAAACACCATATATTTT. This sequence encodes CSARQGAGNTIYF.

The V gene is TRBV10-3, the J gene TRBJ1-6, with D possibly TRBD1 on 5 matching bases. Germline CDR1 reads ENHRY; CDR2 reads SYGVKD. The CDR3 is 13 amino acids. The germline V and J ends were trimmed by 6 bases and 9 bases, with 12 bases remaining between them. The CDR3 sequence: CAISGASASPLHF. DNA for the CDR3: TGTGCCATCAGCGGGGCTTCAGCTTCACCCCTCCACTTT.

The chain couples TRBV4-2 to TRBJ2-4, with TRBD1 identical over 12 bases. The germline gives CDR1 LGHNA, CDR2 YNFKEQ. The J segment lost 6 bases and the V segment lost 4 bases, leaving 10 bases of the junction unmatched. The CDR3 spans 17 residues. The CDR3 nucleotides read TGTGCCAGCAGCCGGATCGCCGGGACAGGGGGCACAAACATTCAGTACTTC. This encodes CASSRIAGTGGTNIQYF.

This clonotype was seen at least ten times. The chain combines TRBV20-1 with TRBJ1-1, with D unclear. V shed 0 bases and J shed 1 base, with 9 bases lying between them. This CDR3 has 14 residues. Germline loops: CDR1 DFQATT, CDR2 SNEGSKA (reference sequence). CDR3 protein: CSAREAVTNTEAFF. The CDR3 nucleotides read TGCAGTGCTAGAGAAGCAGTTACGAACACTGAAGCTTTCTTT.

This clonotype came up a few times. The chain links TRBV7-6 to TRBJ2-1; D gene ambiguous. The CDR3 totals 13 residues. V gave up 1 base and J gave up 9 bases, with 10 bases separating them. The germline V gene encodes CDR1 SGHVS and CDR2 FNYEAQ. CDR3: CASSLGVSVEQFF. CDR3 DNA sequence: TGTGCCAGCAGCTTAGGCGTAAGTGTTGAGCAGTTCTTC.

This clonotype has a count of ten or more. V usage is TRBV5-1 and J usage is TRBJ2-7, with a tentative D call TRBD1 (5 bases). V lost 1 base, J lost 5 bases, and 16 bases lay in between. The germline V gene encodes CDR1 SGHRS and CDR2 YFSETQ. The CDR3 loop spans 15 amino acids. The DNA for the CDR3 is TGCGCCAGCAGCTTGTCCCCAGGGCTGTCCGACGAGCAGTACTTC. Amino acids: CASSLSPGLSDEQYF.

The chain is built from TRBV27 and TRBJ1-2, with a weak D call TRBD1 (6 bases). V was shortened by 4 bases and J by 4 bases, with 13 bases between the two germline ends. CDR3 length: 14 residues. Germline assignment: CDR1 MNHEY and CDR2 SMNVEV (reference sequence). This CDR3 reads CASSSTGIGYGYTF. The DNA for the CDR3 is TGTGCCAGCAGTTCAACAGGGATCGGCTATGGCTACACCTTC.

Comment on this clonotype: Being one base from a much bigger clone, this may be a read error. The J gene is TRBJ1-5, the V gene TRBV7-8; D is unresolved. Germline CDR1 reads SGHVS; CDR2 reads FQNEAQ. V gave up 2 bases and J gave up 8 bases, with 16 bases separating them. This CDR3 region has 15 residues. CDR3 sequence reads: CASSLSPELLEPQHF. The CDR3, as DNA: TGTGCCAGCAGCTTATCTCCAGAGTTATTGGAGCCCCAGCATTTT.

The V gene is TRBV7-2, the J gene TRBJ2-4; D is unclear. The V gene lost 5 bases and the J gene lost 9 bases, with 17 bases spanning the gap. The CDR3 has 14 amino acids. The germline CDR1 and CDR2 sequences are SGHTA and FQGNSA. This CDR3 is CASSQGPNPCIQYF. As DNA, the CDR3 is TGTGCCAGCAGCCAAGGTCCGAACCCGTGCATTCAGTACTTC.

This clonotype was seen many times. The chain is built from TRBV12-3 or TRBV12-4 and TRBJ1-6, with D maybe TRBD1 (5 bases). The V end was cut by 6 bases, the J end by 0 bases, with 18 bases between. CDR3 length equals 18 residues. This CDR3 is CASRAGTAASSYNSPLHF. CDR3 sequence (DNA): TGTGCCAGCAGAGCAGGGACTGCTGCTAGCTCCTATAATTCACCCCTCCACTTT.

This chain uses TRBV10-2 with TRBJ2-2; no clear D. CDR1 is WSHSY and CDR2 is SAAADI in the germline V gene. V was pared by 4 bases and J by 7 bases, with 16 bases between. This CDR3 has 15 amino acids. In nucleotides, the CDR3 is TGCGCCAGCAGTGGGTCGTCAAGATACGGCGGGGAGCTGTTTTTT. Translation gives CASSGSSRYGGELFF.